These 19 T cell receptor beta chains were sequenced from one sample in a study of blood T cell repertoires in COVID-19 (TCRdb year 2020). To prepare the library, the immunoSEQ multiplex PCR assay was applied. TCRdb took this table from immuneACCESS and kept in-frame rearrangements with V and J called. Such tables lack part of the clones; where checked against another copy, unresolved V genes explain under half of the gap, and the rest is unexplained. Recorded for this sample are roughly 210,000 clones; 88% of them occurred a single time. The ten largest make up under 2% of the sample. The sample consisted of peripheral blood. These receptors originate from a man in his 70s with acute or convalescent COVID-19.

The chain uses TRBV19 and TRBJ2-1, with 9 bases lining up with TRBD2. The CDR3 totals 15 residues. With V trimmed by 4 bases and J by 3 bases, 4 bases remained unmatched. Germline CDR1 reads LNHDA; CDR2 reads SQIVND (reference sequence). The CDR3 sequence is CASSRAGGRYNEQFF. CDR3 coding DNA: TGTGCCAGTAGTAGAGCGGGGGGCCGCTACAATGAGCAGTTCTTC.

The rearrangement links TRBV28 to TRBJ1-6; D gene unclear. The length of the CDR3 is 14 residues. The V end was cut by 7 bases, the J end by 7 bases, with 14 bases between. Looked up from germline, CDR1 is MDHEN and CDR2 is SYDVKM. The CDR3 is CASNYKAENSPLHF. For the CDR3, the DNA is TGTGCCAGCAACTATAAAGCCGAGAATTCACCCCTCCACTTT.

The chain employs TRBV29-1 and TRBJ2-6, with 7 bases fitting TRBD1. The CDR3 totals 14 residues. Per germline, CDR1 SQVTM and CDR2 ANQGSEA. The V segment lost 4 bases and the J segment 0 bases; nucleotides outside the gene matches: 0. This CDR3 is CSVGQGSGANVLTF. The CDR3 DNA reads TGCAGCGTTGGACAGGGCTCTGGGGCCAACGTCCTGACTTTC.

This clone was found a few times. V usage is TRBV2 and J usage is TRBJ1-1; 9 positions agree with TRBD1. Unmatched junction bases numbered 8, after V lost 5 bases and J lost 7 bases. CDR3 length: 14 amino acids. Germline assignment: CDR1 SNHLY and CDR2 FYNNEI. CDR3 DNA sequence: TGTGCCAGCAGTAGGGACAGGGTCCCCCGTGAAGCTTTCTTT. Protein product: CASSRDRVPREAFF.

The CDR3 sequence: CASSPDRRYEQYF. The DNA for the CDR3 is TGTGCCAGCAGTCCCGACAGAAGATACGAGCAGTACTTC. This rearrangement joins TRBV6-6 to TRBJ2-7; TRBD1 is a possible D gene (5 bases). Trimming took off 5 bases at V and 4 bases at J, with 12 bases between the two ends. CDR1 and CDR2 (germline): MNHNY, SVGAGI (reference sequence). The CDR3 runs to 13 residues.

J is TRBJ2-2 and V is TRBV7-9, with D possibly TRBD2 on 6 matching bases. CDR1 and CDR2 (germline): SEHNR, FQNEAQ (reference sequence). This CDR3 contains 13 residues. Between the trimmed V and J ends, which lost 3 bases and 7 bases, there was a span of 9 bases. CDR3: CASSFGGIGELFF. The CDR3 DNA is TGTGCCAGCAGCTTTGGAGGGATCGGGGAGCTGTTTTTT.

This chain connects TRBV18 to TRBJ2-2, with a tentative D call TRBD2 (5 bases). Trimming took 0 bases from V and 7 from J, leaving 18 bases between them. This CDR3 spans 17 amino acids. Germline CDR1 KGHSH, CDR2 LQKENI. The DNA for the CDR3 is TGTGCCAGCTCACCACCTCGCGGTCCTCTGAGCGGCGGGGAGCTGTTTTTT. Translation: CASSPPRGPLSGGELFF. Combining the CDR3 with reference TRBV18 and TRBJ2-2 gives the whole variable domain NAGVMQNPRHLVRRRGQEARLRCSPMKGHSHVYWYRQLPEEGLKFMVYLQKENIIDESGMPKERFSAEFPKEGPSILRIQQVVRGDSAAYFCASSPPRGPLSGGELFFGEGSRLTVL.

The chain uses TRBV18 and TRBJ1-4, with D possibly matching TRBD1 (5 bases). Germline V gene sequence: CDR1 KGHSH, CDR2 LQKENI. V lost 3 bases, J lost 5 bases, and 7 bases lay in between. This CDR3 spans 13 amino acids. The CDR3 bases are TGTGCCAGCTCACCTCAGGGAAATGAAAAACTGTTTTTT. Its translation is CASSPQGNEKLFF.

V and J are TRBV19 and TRBJ1-2; D is possibly TRBD1 (5 bases). Germline CDR1 LNHDA, CDR2 SQIVND (reference sequence). The V end was cut by 3 bases, the J end by 5 bases, with 7 bases between. The CDR3 is made up of 12 amino acids. The CDR3 DNA reads TGTGCCAGTAGTATCAGGGAATATGGCTACACCTTC. Its protein product is CASSIREYGYTF.

This CDR3 is CASSSRDRGLSQPQHF. The CDR3 DNA reads TGTGCCAGCAGTTCGAGGGACAGGGGGTTAAGTCAGCCCCAGCATTTT. This chain links TRBV28 with TRBJ1-5; 11 bases agree with TRBD1. Trimming cost V 4 bases and J 6 bases; bases outside gene matches: 8. Germline CDR1 and CDR2: MDHEN and SYDVKM. The CDR3 length is 16 residues.

The chain joins TRBV30 to TRBJ2-5; D possibly corresponds to TRBD1 (5 bases). Germline CDR1 reads GTSNPN; CDR2 reads SVGIG (reference sequence). The CDR3 loop spans 14 amino acids. Trimming shortened V by 0 bases and J by 5 bases, and 13 bases separated the two germline ends. The DNA for the CDR3 is TGTGCCTGGAGTGTAGGGCTGCCAGGGGAGACCCAGTACTTC. It is translated as CAWSVGLPGETQYF.

The chain couples TRBV18 to TRBJ2-7; possibly TRBD2 for D (6 bases). V lost 6 bases and J lost 6, with 27 bases in between. CDR1 and CDR2 (germline): KGHSH, LQKENI. The CDR3 has 17 amino acids. CDR3 sequence (DNA): TGTGCCAGCTCCCTCTATACCCCGGGAGCCGCTGTCGCCGAGCAGTACTTC. Its protein is CASSLYTPGAAVAEQYF.

The chain joins TRBV11-2 to TRBJ2-7, with a tentative D call TRBD2 (5 bases). The CDR3 has 16 amino acids. Germline CDR1 and CDR2: SGHAT and FQNNGV. Trimming removed 7 bases at V and 0 bases at J, with 19 bases between. The CDR3 DNA is TGTGCCAGCACCTCCTACGCCGGGATCTCCTCCTACGAGCAGTACTTC. It specifies CASTSYAGISSYEQYF. Full variable domain (remainder filled in from reference TRBV11-2 and TRBJ2-7): EAGVAQSPRYKIIEKRQSVAFWCNPISGHATLYWYQQILGQGPKLLIQFQNNGVVDDSQLPKDRFSAERLKGVDSTLKIQPAKLEDSAVYLCASTSYAGISSYEQYFGPGTRLTVT.

This clone has just one count. The V call is TRBV7-2, the J call TRBJ2-1, with 9 bases fitting TRBD2. The CDR3 sequence is 18 residues long. Germline V gene data show CDR1 as SGHTA and CDR2 as FQGNSA. V gave up 1 base and J gave up 1 base; unmatched junction bases: 8. CDR3 region: CASSLGGSGRSSYNEQFF. CDR3 nucleotide sequence: TGTGCCAGCAGCTTAGGAGGTAGCGGGAGAAGTTCCTACAATGAGCAGTTCTTC.

The chain uses TRBV19 and TRBJ2-6; D possibly corresponds to TRBD1 (6 bases). V was shortened by 6 bases and J by 7 bases, with 22 bases between the two germline ends. Germline V gene sequence: CDR1 LNHDA, CDR2 SQIVND (reference sequence). The CDR3 is 17 residues long. The CDR3 loop is CASSPITGMLGANVLTF. CDR3 nucleotides: TGTGCCAGTAGCCCTATCACAGGGATGCTAGGTGCCAACGTCCTGACTTTC.

The V and J genes are TRBV14 and TRBJ2-2; 7 bases agree with TRBD2. V shed 0 bases and J 4 bases; nucleotides not matched to a gene: 8. CDR3 size: 17 residues. The germline V gene has CDR1 SGHDN and CDR2 FVKESK. In nucleotides, the CDR3 is TGTGCCAGCAGCCAAGAGCTCTCTAGCGGAACCACCGGGGAGCTGTTTTTT. Its translation is CASSQELSSGTTGELFF.

The V gene is TRBV4-3, the J gene TRBJ1-4, with D unresolved. This CDR3 is 15 amino acids long. Germline CDR1 reads LGHNA; CDR2 reads YSLEER. V was clipped by 0 bases and J by 5 bases, with 10 bases between them. The CDR3 bases are TGCGCCAGCAGCCAAGAGAACCGCGAGAATGAAAAACTGTTTTTT. This encodes CASSQENRENEKLFF.

The CDR3 region is CASTPGTRGEQFF. The DNA for the CDR3 is TGTGCCAGCACCCCCGGGACTAGAGGGGAGCAGTTCTTC. The rearrangement joins TRBV6-5 to TRBJ2-1; the match to TRBD2 covers 8 bases. This CDR3 is built from 13 residues. CDR1 and CDR2 from the germline V gene are MNHEY and SVGAGI. Trimming at V came to 7 bases and at J to 10 bases, leaving 9 bases not matched to a gene.

The chain has TRBV5-4 and TRBJ1-3; 9 nucleotides agree with TRBD1. After removal of 0 bases from V and 1 base from J, the junction contained 5 bases not matched to a gene. Germline V gene data show CDR1 as SGHNT and CDR2 as YYREEE (reference sequence). The CDR3 has 17 residues. The CDR3: CASSLDRGRGSGNTIYF. The CDR3 DNA reads as TGTGCCAGCAGCTTGGACAGGGGGCGCGGTTCTGGAAACACCATATATTTT.